One and the same sample provided the 20 T cell receptor beta chains below, sequenced in a study of metastatic and nonmetastatic thyroid tumors. TCRdb reanalyzed the PCR reads with MiXCR. The data show about 30,000 clones, with 20% to 25% seen just once and under 10% held by the top ten. No treatment of any kind had been given to any patient before thyroid surgery. Sequenced: blood. The receptors were sampled from a female donor with papillary thyroid cancer or a benign thyroid nodule (not recorded which). Some clones in this sample may be carry-over from other donors' samples.

The CDR3 sequence is CASSPLRTGDTEAFF. The CDR3 coding sequence is TGCGCCAGCAGCCCCCTCCGGACAGGGGACACTGAAGCTTTCTTT. The chain carries TRBV5-1 and TRBJ1-1, with TRBD1 matching over 9 bases. Germline CDR1 reads SGHRS; CDR2 reads YFSETQ. The CDR3 is 15 residues long. V shed 4 bases and J 3 bases; nucleotides not matched to a gene: 7.

Only a few counts were recorded for this clone. The V and J genes are TRBV20-1 and TRBJ2-7; D unclear. Germline V gene lookup returns CDR1 DFQATT and CDR2 SNEGSKA (reference sequence). CDR3 length equals 14 residues. V shed 0 bases and J shed 3 bases, with 12 bases lying between them. The CDR3 region is CSARDRVGNYEQYF. Written as DNA, the CDR3 is TGCAGTGCTAGAGATAGGGTGGGTAACTACGAGCAGTACTTC.

On this clone itself: The germline gene is not matched at one end of the junction; a read error may be the cause. The chain joins TRBV11-2 to TRBJ1-1; TRBD1 agrees at 8 bases. Germline CDR1 reads SGHAT; CDR2 reads FQNNGV. The CDR3 runs 14 residues. The CDR3 DNA reads as TGTGCCATCAGCCACAGGGGGAATAACACTGAAGCTTTCTTT. Translated: CAISHRGNNTEAFF.

The rearrangement uses TRBV27 and TRBJ1-1, with no clear D. CDR1 and CDR2 (germline): MNHEY, SMNVEV (reference sequence). The CDR3 has 14 amino acids. The V and J ends lost 5 bases and 1 base respectively, with 11 bases between them. The CDR3 DNA is TGTGCCAGCAGTCTCTCACAGACGAACACTGAAGCTTTCTTT. Translation gives CASSLSQTNTEAFF.

This clone was observed many times. The J gene is TRBJ2-5, the V gene TRBV3-1; D is possibly TRBD1 (5 bases). The CDR3 runs to 17 residues. V was shortened by 0 bases and J by 1 base, with 15 bases between the two germline ends. The germline V gene has CDR1 LGHDT and CDR2 YNNKEL (reference sequence). The CDR3 bases are TGTGCCAGCAGCCAAGATCCGGCAGGGATACCCCAAGAGACCCAGTACTTC. This gives the protein CASSQDPAGIPQETQYF.

The rearrangement uses TRBV19 and TRBJ2-3, with TRBD2 identical over 7 bases. The CDR3 is made up of 15 amino acids. The V and J ends lost 2 bases and 0 bases, in that order; junction bases with no gene match: 2. Germline V CDR1 and CDR2: LNHDA, SQIVND (reference sequence). The CDR3 here is CASSISRESTDTQYF. The CDR3, as DNA: TGTGCCAGTAGTATATCGCGGGAGAGCACAGATACGCAGTATTTT.

This clone counts as medium-sized (0.01 to 0.1%). The chain joins TRBV6-1 to TRBJ2-1; 7 bases match TRBD2. The ends lost 5 bases at V and 4 bases at J; junction bases unmatched: 8. The CDR3 contains 15 residues. CDR1 is MNHNS and CDR2 is SASEGT in the germline V gene. The chain's CDR3 is CASSSAGVGYNEQFF. The CDR3 DNA follows: TGTGCCAGCAGTTCTGCGGGAGTGGGGTACAATGAGCAGTTCTTC.

At least ten counts were recorded for this clone. CDR3 bases: TGTGCCAGCAGTTCTCTTCACAGGGGGCAGGGGCAAGAGACCCAGTACTTC. As protein: CASSSLHRGQGQETQYF. V gene TRBV28 combines with J gene TRBJ2-5; TRBD1 aligns across 9 bases. Germline V CDR1 and CDR2: MDHEN, SYDVKM. The CDR3 length is 17 residues. Losses at the gene ends were 4 bases for V and 2 bases for J; bases not matched to a gene: 11. Complete variable domain (other parts from reference TRBV28 and TRBJ2-5): DVKVTQSSRYLVKRTGEKVFLECVQDMDHENMFWYRQDPGLGLRLIYFSYDVKMKEKGDIPEGYSVSREKKERFSLILESASTNQTSMYLCASSSLHRGQGQETQYFGPGTRLLVL.

In this sample, this clone turned up many times. This chain connects TRBV20-1 to TRBJ2-3; 7 bases are a match to TRBD2. The CDR3 has 15 residues. V shed 6 bases and J 1 base; nucleotides not matched to a gene: 10. Germline lookup yields CDR1 DFQATT and CDR2 SNEGSKA (reference sequence). The CDR3 sequence: CSAAPAAGRTDTQYF. The CDR3 nucleotides are TGCAGTGCCGCCCCCGCAGCGGGACGCACAGATACGCAGTATTTT.

The chain has TRBV18 and TRBJ2-2; D gene uncertain. Trimming took 0 bases from V and 2 from J, leaving 10 bases between them. The CDR3 length is 16 residues. Germline CDR1 is KGHSH and CDR2 is LQKENI. Here the CDR3 reads CASSPPLDSNTGELFF. Here the CDR3 DNA reads TGTGCCAGCTCACCACCGTTAGATAGCAACACCGGGGAGCTGTTTTTT.

V gene TRBV11-2 combines with J gene TRBJ1-6, with D possibly TRBD1 on 6 matching bases. CDR1 is SGHAT, CDR2 FQNNGV, per germline. This CDR3 has 17 residues. V was pared by 1 base and J by 0 bases, with 10 bases between. CDR3 region: CASSLVGGSSYNSPLHF. The CDR3 DNA sequence: TGTGCCAGCAGCTTAGTAGGGGGAAGCTCCTATAATTCACCCCTCCACTTT.

This clone came up a few times. The chain carries TRBV6-2 or TRBV6-3 and TRBJ2-5; D unclear. The V and J ends lost 7 bases and 4 bases respectively, with 16 bases between them. CDR1 is MNHEY and CDR2 is SVGEGT in the germline V gene. This CDR3 region has 14 residues. The CDR3: CASTRLILGETQYF. In DNA form, the CDR3 reads TGTGCCAGCACGCGCCTAATTCTAGGAGAGACCCAGTACTTC.

This clone was counted only a few times. The sample contains more than one DNA sequence encoding this CDR3. The rearrangement uses TRBV5-4 and TRBJ1-1; 7 nucleotides line up with TRBD1. Germline V gene sequence: CDR1 SGHNT, CDR2 YYREEE (reference sequence). Unmatched junction bases numbered 8, after V lost 4 bases and J lost 8 bases. The CDR3 runs 13 residues. CDR3 sequence (DNA): TGTGCCAGCAGCCTGACAGGGCGGACGGAAGCTTTCTTT. Translation: CASSLTGRTEAFF.

This clone was seen ten or more times. The chain recombines TRBV25-1 with TRBJ2-6; D may be TRBD1 or TRBD2 (5 bases each). Trimming pared 4 bases from V and 2 bases from J, leaving 12 bases between. Germline CDR1 reads MGHDK; CDR2 reads SYGVNS. CDR3 length equals 16 residues. The CDR3 here is CASSVLQGAGANVLTF. The CDR3, as DNA: TGTGCCAGCAGTGTCCTCCAGGGAGCTGGGGCCAACGTCCTGACTTTC.

This chain links TRBV20-1 with TRBJ2-2, with 10 bases that match TRBD2. V dropped 1 base and J dropped 0; count of bases not matched to a gene: 8. The CDR3 has 18 residues. Germline lookup yields CDR1 DFQATT and CDR2 SNEGSKA (reference sequence). In nucleotides, the CDR3 is TGCAGTGCTAGAGTCCGGACTAGCGGCTATTCGAACACCGGGGAGCTGTTTTTT. It codes for CSARVRTSGYSNTGELFF.

The V call is TRBV11-1, the J call TRBJ2-1; TRBD2 aligns across 8 bases. J gave up 0 bases and V 8 bases, and 6 bases lay outside the gene matches. Germline V CDR1 and CDR2: SGHAT, FQDESV (reference sequence). CDR3 length: 15 residues. CDR3 sequence: CASRGGPSSYNEQFF. CDR3 in DNA: TGTGCCAGCCGGGGGGGACCAAGCTCCTACAATGAGCAGTTCTTC.

This clone was detected ten times or more. This sequence joins TRBV6-1 and TRBJ2-3, with 11 positions matching TRBD1. The CDR3 is 15 residues long. V was clipped by 5 bases and J by 2 bases; unmatched bases: 3. CDR1 and CDR2 from the germline V gene are MNHNS and SASEGT. Here the CDR3 reads CASSRTGGPTDTQYF. The CDR3 DNA reads as TGTGCCAGCAGTCGGACAGGGGGCCCCACAGATACGCAGTATTTT.

This clone came up many times. At one end the junction does not follow the germline gene, possibly because of a read error. This rearrangement joins TRBV7-2 to TRBJ2-1, with D maybe TRBD1 (5 bases). The CDR3 length is 15 residues. Germline CDR1 is SGHTA and CDR2 is FQGNSA. The CDR3 loop is CASGLDSGAYNEQFF. The CDR3, as DNA: TGTGCCAGCGGCTTAGACAGTGGGGCCTACAATGAGCAGTTCTTC.

A note on this clone: With a much larger clone just one base away, this may be a read error. The chain has TRBV5-4 and TRBJ1-3; D call uncertain. The germline gives CDR1 SGHNT, CDR2 YYREEE (reference sequence). This CDR3 has 14 amino acids. V gave up 0 bases and J gave up 0 bases, with 4 bases separating them. The CDR3 sequence: CASSLVVSGNTIYF. The CDR3 DNA is TGTGCCAGCAGCTTGGTCGTCTCTGGAAACACCATATATTTT.

The table lists this clone with many counts. CDR3 residues: CASSLSRDSPLHF. CDR3 in DNA: TGTGCCAGCAGCTTATCGAGGGATTCACCCCTCCACTTT. The chain employs TRBV7-2 and TRBJ1-6; no firm D call. The germline CDR1 and CDR2 sequences are SGHTA and FQGNSA. V dropped 2 bases and J dropped 8 bases, with 7 bases sitting between them. This CDR3 region has 13 residues.